This is a list of T cell receptor beta chains from one sample in a study of cytomegalovirus exposure and HLA in healthy donors. The assay was immunoSEQ multiplex PCR, and TCRdb's table has in-frame clones only and misses some. The sample includes tens of thousands of clones, approximately 82% of them seen just once. The sample comprised PBMCs. These receptor sequences come from a man aged 18 to 29 in good health and CMV-seronegative. Each CDR3 is given with its conserved first and last residue. The D gene is left open where the match is weak. The listing skips clone size in some rows; elsewhere it reads once, few, many or a size class.

v_call	j_call	clone_size	d_call	cdr3_aa	cdr3_nt
TRBV5-4	TRBJ2-3	.	.	CASSSQGWRTDTQYF	TGTGCCAGCAGCTCTCAGGGGTGGAGGACAGATACGCAGTATTTT
TRBV7-9	TRBJ2-3	.	TRBD2	CASRSSGHSTDTQYF	TGTGCCAGCAGGAGTAGCGGGCATAGCACAGATACGCAGTATTTT
TRBV29-1	TRBJ2-3	.	.	CSVARTDTQYF	TGCAGCGTTGCTCGCACAGATACGCAGTATTTT
TRBV25-1	TRBJ1-2	.	.	CASSEDSNYGYTF	TGTGCCAGCAGTGAAGACAGTAACTATGGCTACACCTTC
TRBV18	TRBJ2-7	.	.	CASSPGQQSYEQYF	TGTGCCAGCTCACCGGGACAACAATCCTACGAGCAGTACTTC
TRBV4-2	TRBJ2-3	.	TRBD2	CASSQDLRREYVADTQYF	TGTGCCAGCAGCCAAGATCTCCGGCGGGAGTATGTGGCAGATACGCAGTATTTT
TRBV28	TRBJ2-3	.	TRBD2	CASIPKSRLAGKDTQYF	TGTGCCAGCATCCCCAAGTCGCGACTAGCGGGAAAAGATACGCAGTATTTT
TRBV7-3	TRBJ2-2	.	.	CASSLSPGAGAGELFF	TGTGCCAGCAGCTTAAGTCCAGGGGCAGGTGCCGGGGAGCTGTTTTTT
TRBV1	TRBJ2-2	.	.	CTTTGSRGDTGELFF	TGCACCACTACAGGGTCCAGGGGTGACACCGGGGAGCTGTTTTTT
TRBV10-3	TRBJ2-7	once	TRBD1	CASSRDRVAAGEQYF	TGTGCCAGCAGTCGGGACAGGGTGGCCGCTGGCGAGCAGTACTTC
TRBV28	TRBJ2-7	.	.	CASSLQATATYEQYF	TGTGCCAGCAGTTTGCAGGCAACAGCCACCTACGAGCAGTACTTC
TRBV19	TRBJ2-7	.	TRBD2	CASSIKGLAAEQYF	TGTGCCAGTAGTATTAAAGGACTAGCGGCCGAGCAGTACTTC
TRBV7-9	TRBJ1-1	.	.	CASSSQTQNTEAFF	TGTGCCAGCAGCTCTCAAACTCAGAACACTGAAGCTTTCTTT